This T cell receptor (beta chain) was identified during a study of T-cell memory formation after mild COVID-19 (TCRdb year 2021). With regard to the full study: Most TCR sequence clusters were specific to one of the two donors. The cohort was made up of two young adult volunteers, one female and one male, who were previously healthy. Longitudinal TCRalpha and TCRbeta repertoire sequencing tracked T-cell clones expanding and contracting after mild COVID-19 in two donors.

Reading the germline V gene gives CDR1 SGDLS and CDR2 YYNGEE. At the junction V is shortened by 3 bases and J by 4 bases, with 10 bases in between. Reading from cysteine to phenylalanine, the CDR3 counts 13 amino acids. Only CDR3 DNA is held: 39 bases, read in frame from base 1. Reads for this sample came from an Illumina NovaSeq 6000. TCRalpha and TCRbeta cDNA libraries were constructed by 5'RACE with constant-segment primers, with sample barcodes and unique molecular identifiers being introduced. Trizol reagent was used to extract RNA from every sample. Library amplification was performed in two PCR steps, and a second sample barcode and Illumina TruSeq adapters were introduced in the second step. Sequencing of libraries was performed on an Illumina NovaSeq with 2 x 150 bp paired-end reads. Per the authors' processing: With migec v1.2.7, reads were demultiplexed and then collapsed into UMI-guided consensus sequences. Using mixcr v2.1.11, the UMI consensuses were aligned to TRA and TRB V and J templates and assembled into clonotypes. Clonotypes were classified as expanded or contracted when called significant by both edgeR and NoisET, with noise models trained on biological replicates. For edgeR calls, the cutoffs were a false discovery rate-adjusted p below 0.01 and a log2 fold-change threshold of 1. As an exploratory analysis of dynamics, max-normalized trajectories of the 1000 most abundant clonotypes were examined with PCA combined with hierarchical clustering. Separately sequenced CD4+ and CD8+ repertoires were used to assign a CD4 or CD8 phenotype to each responding clone. TCRdb trimmed the raw reads at Q25, called clones with MiXCR and kept productive beta chains. A single entry per CDR3 protein holds the most common genes and DNA from its merged rows. These V and J calls are TCRdb output, not the study's own analysis. A total of about 560,000 distinct CDR3 sequences appear in this sample, less than 25% of them only once. The ten largest make up 8.4% of the sample.

PBMCs were isolated by Ficoll-Paque density gradient centrifugation. This clonotype occurred a few times. Its antigen has not been determined. Base quality data are lacking; no much larger clone is found one base away. Findings and caveats that apply to the study as a whole: The second-wave clones that peaked on day 37 were not confirmed to be SARS-CoV-2 specific. Clones contracting from day 15 to 85 had balanced CD4/CD8 phenotypes, while a second wave expanding from day 15 to 37 was biased towards CD4+. The detection of some responding clones in pre-infection memory suggests that pre-existing cross-reactive memory T cells joined the SARS-CoV-2 response. Contracting CD4+ clones were located mainly in the CM and EM memory subsets, whereas CD8+ clones were found to be enriched in EMRA. Only a couple of mild cases were covered in the study, and larger cohorts including severe cases with pre-infection samples were considered necessary.

This clonotype was sampled from an adult woman who had mild COVID-19 (a few samples of this study predate the infection). The sample titles of this study are shuffled in the database, so cell type and time point are left out; the donor was told from shared clones. Specimen: PBMCs or a T cell subset sorted from them (not recorded which). The sequence joins TRBV9 to TRBJ1-1; the D gene cannot be named for sure. The CDR3: CASSERTGTEAFF. The DNA sequence is given as TGTGCCAGCAGCGAGCGGACGGGCACTGAAGCTTTCTTT.